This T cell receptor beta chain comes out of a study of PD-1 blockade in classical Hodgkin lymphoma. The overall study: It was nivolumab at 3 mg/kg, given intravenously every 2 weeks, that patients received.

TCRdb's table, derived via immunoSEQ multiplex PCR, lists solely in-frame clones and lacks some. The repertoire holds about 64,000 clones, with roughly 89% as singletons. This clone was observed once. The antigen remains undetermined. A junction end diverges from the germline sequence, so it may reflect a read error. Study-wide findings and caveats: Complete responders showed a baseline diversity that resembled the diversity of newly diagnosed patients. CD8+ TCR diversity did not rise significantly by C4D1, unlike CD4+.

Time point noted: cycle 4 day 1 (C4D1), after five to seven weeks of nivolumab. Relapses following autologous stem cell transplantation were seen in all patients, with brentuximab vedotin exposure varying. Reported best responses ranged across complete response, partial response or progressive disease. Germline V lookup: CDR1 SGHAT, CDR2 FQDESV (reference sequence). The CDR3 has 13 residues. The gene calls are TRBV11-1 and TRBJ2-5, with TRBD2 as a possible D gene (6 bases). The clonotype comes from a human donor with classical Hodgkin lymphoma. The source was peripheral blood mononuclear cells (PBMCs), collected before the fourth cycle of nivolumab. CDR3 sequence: CAGSLGGQETQYF. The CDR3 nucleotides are TGTGCCGGCAGCTTGGGGGGACAAGAGACCCAGTACTTC. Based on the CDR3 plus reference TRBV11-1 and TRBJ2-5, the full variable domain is EAEVAQSPRYKITEKSQAVAFWCDPISGHATLYWYRQILGQGPELLVQFQDESVVDDSQLPKDRFSAERLKGVDSTLKIQPAELGDSAMYLCAGSLGGQETQYFGPGTRLLVL.